A single T cell receptor (beta chain) is shown here with its context. The antigen is undetermined. This record belongs to a study of T cell responses to AZD1222 COVID-19 vaccine. Whole-study findings and limits: Females made up more of the donors, who were largely white British, and clonal diversity may have come out too low. Only 5 or 6 individuals given AZD1222 were seropositive at baseline.

The method was immunoSEQ multiplex PCR; TCRdb's version includes in-frame clones alone and lacks a portion of them. The top ten hold about 5.5% of the sample, which has about 140,000 clones, around 90% seen once. In germline, CDR1 is LGHNA, CDR2 YSLEER. CDR3 length equals 15 residues. V was trimmed by 0 bases and J by 5 bases, leaving 13 bases between them. This receptor was taken from an adult in good health. Sequenced here: peripheral blood, sampled on day 0 of AZD1222 vaccination. The gene calls are TRBV4-3 and TRBJ1-1; D might be TRBD1 (6 bases). CDR3: CASSQESWTETEAFF. The CDR3 region has the DNA TGCGCCAGCAGCCAAGAGAGTTGGACAGAGACTGAAGCTTTCTTT.